The source of this T cell receptor beta chain is a study of blood T cell repertoires in COVID-19. Overall study: From the United States, Italy and Spain came samples of acute and convalescent COVID-19.

Clones were sequenced by immunoSEQ multiplex PCR, and TCRdb holds only the in-frame ones, with some missing. The sample yields a few hundred thousand clones, about 83% seen once. Per the germline V gene, CDR1 is LNHNV and CDR2 is YYDKDF (reference sequence). This CDR3 spans 17 amino acids. Regarding this clone: Compared with germline, one end of the junction differs, possibly owing to a read error.

The TCR sequence derives from a woman aged 50 to 60 with acute or convalescent COVID-19. This chain uses TRBV15 with TRBJ2-7, with 13 bases that match TRBD2. Sequencing was performed on peripheral blood. The CDR3 is CATSRGGLAGSSYEQYF. CDR3 DNA: TGTGCCACCAGTAGAGGGGGACTAGCGGGGAGCTCCTACGAGCAGTACTTC.